These 2 T cell receptor beta chains originate from one sample sequenced in a study of blood T cell repertoires in COVID-19. Sequencing used immunoSEQ multiplex PCR; TCRdb keeps in-frame clones, though not all of them. The table has about 140,000 clones, 84% seen once. The material sequenced was peripheral blood. The receptors come from a human donor in a cohort sampled during active COVID-19.

The V gene is TRBV12-5, the J gene TRBJ2-1, with D possibly being TRBD1 (5 bases). The V end lost 1 base, the J end lost 10 bases, and 14 bases lay between the germline ends. The CDR3 is 14 residues long. Germline V gene data show CDR1 as LGHNT and CDR2 as FRNRAP. CDR3 nucleotides: TGTGCTAGTGGTTTGGGCCCCAGGGATGGCGAGCAGTTCTTC. This encodes CASGLGPRDGEQFF.

V gene TRBV10-3 combines with J gene TRBJ2-2, with 10 positions matching TRBD1. Losses at the gene ends were 6 bases for V and 4 bases for J; bases not matched to a gene: 5. This CDR3 spans 15 amino acids. Germline V gives CDR1 ENHRY, CDR2 SYGVKD. CDR3 nucleotides: TGTGCCATCAGGGGGACAGGGGCTTCCACCGGGGAGCTGTTTTTT. It is translated as CAIRGTGASTGELFF.